One sample yielded the 8 T cell receptor beta chains listed below, sequenced in a study of post-analysis software for immune sequencing data. Built from TCR beta cDNA, the libraries had unique molecular identifiers in them. TCRdb passed the PCR reads through MiXCR, listing each CDR3 protein once. This sample yields hundreds of thousands of distinct CDR3 sequences, of which roughly 27% are seen a single time; approximately 0.55% belongs to the top ten. Study findings and constraints: Four or five TRBV segments, TRBV5-6, TRBV5-1 and TRBV20-1 among them, were found more frequent in patients than controls.

These TCRs are of unknown antigen specificity. Material: blood. These receptors were obtained from a girl aged 10-17 years with multiple sclerosis.

The chain has TRBV15 and TRBJ2-3; D is possibly TRBD2 (5 bases). CDR3 length: 16 residues. V dropped 0 bases and J dropped 1 base, with 11 bases sitting between them. The V gene's germline CDR1 is LNHNV and CDR2 YYDKDF (reference sequence). CDR3 in DNA: TGTGCCACCAGCAGAGATTCCCTAGCTGGCACAGATACGCAGTATTTT. This encodes CATSRDSLAGTDTQYF.

V usage is TRBV15 and J usage is TRBJ2-7; 7 bases match TRBD2. The CDR3 consists of 15 residues. V lost 2 bases to trimming and J lost 4 bases; unmatched junction nucleotides: 8. Germline V gene sequence: CDR1 LNHNV, CDR2 YYDKDF (reference sequence). The CDR3 region is CATSRSGGSGYEQYF. CDR3 DNA sequence: TGTGCCACCAGCAGATCCGGAGGTAGCGGGTACGAGCAGTACTTC.

The sample holds a few counts of this clonotype. The genes are TRBV28 and TRBJ2-3; no reliable D call. This CDR3 has 12 amino acids. V lost 6 bases to trimming and J lost 6 bases, with 10 bases between them. CDR1 is MDHEN, CDR2 SYDVKM, per germline. The CDR3 nucleotides read TGTGCCAGCAGCTCATCCTGGGATACGCAGTATTTT. Encoded protein: CASSSSWDTQYF.

The chain couples TRBV7-9 to TRBJ2-1; D is perhaps TRBD1 or TRBD2 (7 bases each). Trimming left V 2 bases short and J 2 bases short, with 13 bases between. The germline CDR1 and CDR2 sequences are SEHNR and FQNEAQ (reference sequence). CDR3 size: 16 residues. The DNA of the CDR3 is TGTGCCAGCAGCTTATGGGGGGGGACAGCCTACAATGAGCAGTTCTTC. Translating it yields CASSLWGGTAYNEQFF.

This clonotype was detected only a few times. J is TRBJ2-1 and V is TRBV9; 8 nucleotides line up with TRBD2. Losses at the gene ends were 2 bases for V and 7 bases for J; bases not matched to a gene: 5. The length of the CDR3 is 14 residues. Germline-derived CDR1 and CDR2 are SGDLS and YYNGEE. The CDR3 region has the DNA TGTGCCAGCAGCGTTTCCTCGGGGGGGAATGAGCAGTTCTTC. Its translation is CASSVSSGGNEQFF.

The CDR3 here is CASSQDRVHYGYTF. CDR3 coding DNA: TGTGCCAGCAGTCAGGACAGGGTGCACTATGGCTACACCTTC. This chain uses TRBV2 with TRBJ1-2; TRBD1 matches at 8 bases. The CDR3 covers 14 residues. V shed 5 bases and J 3 bases; nucleotides not matched to a gene: 5. CDR1 is SNHLY and CDR2 is FYNNEI in the germline V gene.

The chain links TRBV7-2 to TRBJ1-1; D gene ambiguous. V was clipped by 5 bases and J by 7 bases, with 14 bases between them. Germline lookup yields CDR1 SGHTA and CDR2 FQGNSA. CDR3 length: 13 amino acids. The CDR3: CASSEGRNGEAFF. DNA for the CDR3: TGTGCCAGCAGCGAAGGCCGGAACGGTGAAGCTTTCTTT.

This clonotype occurred a few times. This chain links TRBV20-1 with TRBJ2-1; D is perhaps TRBD1 (5 bases). Germline V gene data show CDR1 as DFQATT and CDR2 as SNEGSKA (reference sequence). Between the trimmed V and J ends, which lost 5 bases and 4 bases, there was a span of 18 bases. CDR3 length: 15 residues. The CDR3 sequence: CSASETEKMYNEQFF. In DNA form, the CDR3 reads TGCAGTGCTTCAGAGACAGAGAAGATGTACAATGAGCAGTTCTTC.